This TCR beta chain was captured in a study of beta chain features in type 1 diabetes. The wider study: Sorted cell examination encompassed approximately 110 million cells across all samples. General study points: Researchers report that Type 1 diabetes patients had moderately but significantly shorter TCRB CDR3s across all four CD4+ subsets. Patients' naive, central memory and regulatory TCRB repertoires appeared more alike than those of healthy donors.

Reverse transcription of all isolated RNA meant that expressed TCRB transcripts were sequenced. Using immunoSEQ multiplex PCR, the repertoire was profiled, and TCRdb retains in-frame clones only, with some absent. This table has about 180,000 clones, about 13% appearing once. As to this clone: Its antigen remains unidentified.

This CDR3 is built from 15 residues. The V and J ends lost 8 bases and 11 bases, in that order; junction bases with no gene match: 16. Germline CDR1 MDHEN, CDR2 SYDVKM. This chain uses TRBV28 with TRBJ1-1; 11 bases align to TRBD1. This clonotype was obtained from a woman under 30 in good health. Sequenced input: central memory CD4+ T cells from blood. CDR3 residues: CASRASGTGGIGAFF. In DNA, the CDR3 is TGTGCCAGCCGGGCCTCCGGGACAGGGGGTATTGGCGCTTTCTTT.